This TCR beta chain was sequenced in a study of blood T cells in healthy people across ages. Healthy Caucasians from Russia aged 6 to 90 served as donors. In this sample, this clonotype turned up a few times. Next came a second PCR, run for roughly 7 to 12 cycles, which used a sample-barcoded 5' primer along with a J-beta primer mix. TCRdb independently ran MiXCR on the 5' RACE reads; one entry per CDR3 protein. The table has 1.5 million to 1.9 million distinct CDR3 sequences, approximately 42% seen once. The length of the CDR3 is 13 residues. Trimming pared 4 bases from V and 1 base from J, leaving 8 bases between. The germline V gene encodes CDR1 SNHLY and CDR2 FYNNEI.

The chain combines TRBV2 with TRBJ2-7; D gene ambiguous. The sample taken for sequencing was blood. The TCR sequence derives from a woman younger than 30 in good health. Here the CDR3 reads CASSGTDSYEQYF. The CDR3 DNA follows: TGTGCCAGCAGTGGGACGGATTCCTACGAGCAGTACTTC.